One sample yielded the 20 T cell receptor beta chains listed below, sequenced in a study of CD8 T cells in Susac syndrome. RNA amounts of roughly 0.5 to 1 ug underwent reverse transcription with random hexamers. TCRdb re-analysed the immunoSEQ multiplex PCR reads in MiXCR, keeping a single row per CDR3 protein. Seen here are hundreds of thousands of distinct CDR3 sequences, about 96% observed once, and the top ten hold 0.085% to 0.095%. Input material: CD4+ T cells from PBMCs. Every receptor here comes from a human donor with multiple sclerosis.

The chain uses TRBV20-1 and TRBJ1-2; perhaps TRBD1 as D (5 bases). V was shortened by 3 bases and J by 7 bases, with 21 bases between the two germline ends. Germline loops: CDR1 DFQATT, CDR2 SNEGSKA (reference sequence). This CDR3 region has 15 residues. The DNA of the CDR3 is TGCAGTGCTAGTAACGGGGGACGGAGAGAGTCTGGCTACACCTTC. Translating it yields CSASNGGRRESGYTF.

V usage is TRBV6-5 and J usage is TRBJ1-2; no definite D call. V shed 6 bases and J shed 3 bases, with 11 bases lying between them. This CDR3 is 13 amino acids long. The V gene's germline CDR1 is MNHEY and CDR2 SVGAGI. Here the CDR3 reads CASRRVADYGYTF. DNA of the CDR3: TGTGCCAGCAGGAGGGTTGCGGACTATGGCTACACCTTC.

This CDR3 reads CSAPRPDMGTDTQYF. CDR3 DNA sequence: TGCAGTGCCCCCAGACCGGATATGGGCACAGATACGCAGTATTTT. This chain links TRBV20-1 with TRBJ2-3; D call uncertain. Trimming stripped 6 bases from V and 1 base from J, with 17 bases between. From germline, CDR1 is DFQATT and CDR2 SNEGSKA (reference sequence). The CDR3 contains 15 residues.

CDR3 amino acids: CASIGQLRYEQYF. CDR3 nucleotide sequence: TGTGCCAGCATAGGACAGCTAAGGTACGAGCAGTACTTC. The chain links TRBV28 to TRBJ2-7; a weak D match, TRBD1 (6 bases). From germline, CDR1 is MDHEN and CDR2 SYDVKM. Trimming left V 7 bases short and J 4 bases short, with 14 bases between. The CDR3 sequence is 13 residues long. Using reference TRBV28 and TRBJ2-7 for the parts outside the CDR3, the full variable domain is DVKVTQSSRYLVKRTGEKVFLECVQDMDHENMFWYRQDPGLGLRLIYFSYDVKMKEKGDIPEGYSVSREKKERFSLILESASTNQTSMYLCASIGQLRYEQYFGPGTRLTVT.

V usage is TRBV29-1 and J usage is TRBJ2-1; 7 bases are a match to TRBD2. Per germline, CDR1 SQVTM and CDR2 ANQGSEA. The CDR3 sequence is 12 residues long. After removal of 6 bases from V and 3 bases from J, the junction contained 2 bases not matched to a gene. The CDR3 sequence: CSVGGFYNEQFF. The CDR3 DNA follows: TGCAGCGTGGGGGGGTTCTACAATGAGCAGTTCTTC.

CDR3 loop: CASSLLMTGVVGEQYF. CDR3 sequence (DNA): TGTGCCAGCAGCCTACTGATGACAGGGGTGGTTGGGGAGCAGTACTTC. The rearrangement links TRBV11-2 to TRBJ2-7, with TRBD1 identical over 8 bases. Trimming at V came to 5 bases and at J to 7 bases, leaving 16 bases not matched to a gene. CDR1 and CDR2 from the germline V gene are SGHAT and FQNNGV. The CDR3 runs 16 residues.

The V and J genes are TRBV15 and TRBJ1-5; weak D call: TRBD1 (5 bases). The germline gives CDR1 LNHNV, CDR2 YYDKDF (reference sequence). The CDR3 runs to 17 residues. V was trimmed by 2 bases and J by 0 bases, leaving 14 bases between them. CDR3 in DNA: TGTGCCACCAGCAGATCTAGTGACAGTTATAGCAATCAGCCCCAGCATTTT. Residues: CATSRSSDSYSNQPQHF.

J is TRBJ2-3 and V is TRBV19; 7 bases align to TRBD1. The V gene's germline CDR1 is LNHDA and CDR2 SQIVND (reference sequence). The CDR3 is 15 amino acids. V trimming: 6 bases; J trimming: 5 bases; junction bases outside the gene matches: 11. CDR3 coding DNA: TGTGCCAGTAGCCCCGAGACAGGGTTTGGAGATACGCAGTATTTT. The encoded protein is CASSPETGFGDTQYF.

This chain uses TRBV18 with TRBJ2-3; possibly TRBD1 or TRBD2 for D (6 bases each). V was trimmed by 3 bases and J by 1 base, leaving 17 bases between them. The CDR3 is 17 amino acids. Germline V gene data show CDR1 as KGHSH and CDR2 as LQKENI. The CDR3 sequence: CASSPTSGARRTDTQYF. The CDR3, as DNA: TGTGCCAGCTCACCGACTTCGGGGGCGAGACGCACAGATACGCAGTATTTT.

The rearrangement joins TRBV24-1 to TRBJ2-2; D is uncertain. The CDR3 is 17 amino acids. Trimming cost V 3 bases and J 2 bases, with 15 bases left between them. Per germline, CDR1 KGHDR and CDR2 SFDVKD. CDR3: CATSDRGSSSNTGELFF. CDR3 nucleotides: TGTGCCACCAGTGATCGAGGATCCTCGAGCAACACCGGGGAGCTGTTTTTT.

The V gene is TRBV20-1, the J gene TRBJ1-2; D unresolved. From germline, CDR1 is DFQATT and CDR2 SNEGSKA (reference sequence). The CDR3 totals 14 residues. Deletions cut 4 bases from V and 6 bases from J, with 18 bases between. CDR3 in DNA: TGCAGTGCTAAGGCATCCGGGAACGGGGATGGCTACACCTTC. Its translation: CSAKASGNGDGYTF.

The rearrangement uses TRBV5-1 and TRBJ2-7; 7 bases align to TRBD2. The germline gives CDR1 SGHRS, CDR2 YFSETQ. The CDR3 covers 14 residues. With 4 bases clipped from V and 0 bases from J, the junction kept 4 bases outside the gene matches. As DNA, the CDR3 is TGCGCCAGCAGCCCGCGGGGGAGCTCCTACGAGCAGTACTTC. This gives the protein CASSPRGSSYEQYF.

The V call is TRBV5-1, the J call TRBJ2-7; D remains ambiguous. V was cut by 2 bases and J by 0 bases, with 9 bases left in between. CDR1 is SGHRS, CDR2 YFSETQ, per germline. This CDR3 region has 14 residues. CDR3 protein: CASSFGSASYEQYF. The DNA of the CDR3 is TGCGCCAGCAGCTTTGGATCCGCCTCCTACGAGCAGTACTTC. The full variable domain, its missing parts supplied by reference TRBV5-1 and TRBJ2-7, is KAGVTQTPRYLIKTRGQQVTLSCSPISGHRSVSWYQQTPGQGLQFLFEYFSETQRNKGNFPGRFSGRQFSNSRSEMNVSTLELGDSALYLCASSFGSASYEQYFGPGTRLTVT.

This clonotype was observed a handful of times. This chain joins TRBV6-2 or TRBV6-3 and TRBJ1-2; D is uncertain. Germline values: CDR1 MNHEY, CDR2 SVGEGT. The CDR3 loop spans 12 amino acids. Trimming removed 2 bases from V and 8 bases from J, with 9 bases in between. In DNA form, the CDR3 reads TGTGCCAGCAGTTACGCCCTTGGCGGCTACACCTTC. Its translation: CASSYALGGYTF.

The chain links TRBV14 to TRBJ2-1; D is perhaps TRBD2 (5 bases). With 0 bases removed from V and 0 bases from J, the gap between germline ends came to 12 bases. Germline values: CDR1 SGHDN, CDR2 FVKESK. The CDR3 length is 17 residues. CDR3 nucleotide sequence: TGTGCCAGCAGCCAAGATTGGGCGGGTGCCTCCTACAATGAGCAGTTCTTC. It specifies CASSQDWAGASYNEQFF.

This chain links TRBV10-3 with TRBJ2-3, with D unclear. The germline gives CDR1 ENHRY, CDR2 SYGVKD. The V and J ends lost 0 bases and 10 bases respectively, with 11 bases between them. The CDR3 length is 13 residues. CDR3 in DNA: TGTGCCATCAGTGAGTCCACGGGTGCAGCGCAGTATTTT. Its protein is CAISESTGAAQYF.

V and J are TRBV14 and TRBJ2-1; D is undetermined. The germline gives CDR1 SGHDN, CDR2 FVKESK. The CDR3 is made up of 15 amino acids. V lost 0 bases to trimming and J lost 0 bases, with 6 bases between them. CDR3 coding DNA: TGTGCCAGCAGCCAAGAGTGGGTCTCCTACAATGAGCAGTTCTTC. Translated: CASSQEWVSYNEQFF. Combining the CDR3 with reference TRBV14 and TRBJ2-1 gives the whole variable domain EAGVTQFPSHSVIEKGQTVTLRCDPISGHDNLYWYRRVMGKEIKFLLHFVKESKQDESGMPNNRFLAERTGGTYSTLKVQPAELEDSGVYFCASSQEWVSYNEQFFGPGTRLTVL.

The V and J genes are TRBV3-1 and TRBJ1-1; D gene uncertain. The CDR3 contains 14 residues. CDR1 and CDR2 from the germline V gene are LGHDT and YNNKEL (reference sequence). Trimming removed 3 bases at V and 0 bases at J, with 8 bases between. The CDR3 loop reads CASSQDPVNTEAFF. In DNA form, the CDR3 reads TGTGCCAGCAGCCAGGACCCTGTGAACACTGAAGCTTTCTTT. Full variable domain (outside the CDR3, taken from reference TRBV3-1 and TRBJ1-1): DTAVSQTPKYLVTQMGNDKSIKCEQNLGHDTMYWYKQDSKKFLKIMFSYNNKELIINETVPNRFSPKSPDKAHLNLHINSLELGDSAVYFCASSQDPVNTEAFFGQGTRLTVV.

The chain recombines TRBV29-1 with TRBJ2-2; 8 nucleotides match TRBD1. CDR1 is SQVTM, CDR2 ANQGSEA, per germline. V shed 6 bases and J 3 bases; nucleotides not matched to a gene: 6. This CDR3 spans 14 amino acids. The CDR3 coding sequence is TGCAGCGTCGGGTTGGACAGGGACACCGGGGAGCTGTTTTTT. Translated, it gives CSVGLDRDTGELFF.

This clonotype was recorded only once. The chain recombines TRBV5-1 with TRBJ2-7; the match to TRBD1 covers 9 bases. After removal of 6 bases from V and 5 bases from J, the junction contained 6 bases not matched to a gene. From germline, CDR1 is SGHRS and CDR2 YFSETQ. CDR3 length: 13 amino acids. The CDR3 DNA reads as TGCGCCAGCAATTTGGGACAGGGTAACGAGCAGTACTTC. It translates to CASNLGQGNEQYF.